These 7 T cell receptor beta chains came from one sample sequenced in a study of T cell clonality in common variable immunodeficiency. Generated by immunoSEQ multiplex PCR, the TCRdb table keeps only in-frame clones and is missing some. The sample yields about 31,000 clones, without any singletons. The specimen was peripheral blood mononuclear cells. These receptors originate from a person between 18 and 70 years old in good health.

This clone appeared many times. The CDR3 end is not reached by the read, which stops 3 residues before it; the germline J gene fills it in. The genes are TRBV7-2 and TRBJ2-3, with 8 positions matching TRBD1. V shed 5 bases, J shed 1 base, and the junction held 2 bases outside the gene matches. Germline V gene lookup returns CDR1 SGHTA and CDR2 FQGNSA. The CDR3 is 14 residues long. The sequenced part of the CDR3 DNA is TGTGCCAGCAGCCCAGGGGGCGGCACAGATACG. The encoded protein is CASSPGGGTDT. Given in full, the CDR3 is CASSPGGGTDTQYF.

The sample holds many counts of this clone. The sequenced fragment ends 3 residues before the CDR3 boundary, so the rest is inferred from the germline J gene. This chain uses TRBV11-2 with TRBJ2-1, with TRBD2 matching 9 bases. From germline, CDR1 is SGHAT and CDR2 FQNNGV. With V trimmed by 1 base and J by 8 bases, 3 bases remained unmatched. CDR3 length: 14 amino acids. The CDR3 spells CASSLGGGGDEQFF. CDR3 DNA (partial): TGTGCCAGCAGCTTAGGCGGGGGGGGCGATGAG.

The table lists this clone with many counts. The CDR3 end is not reached by the read, which stops 3 residues before it; the germline J gene fills it in. J is TRBJ2-5 and V is TRBV24-1, with 9 bases that match TRBD1. V lost 2 bases, J lost 5 bases, and 14 bases stayed unmatched. CDR3 length: 18 residues. Germline V CDR1 and CDR2: KGHDR, SFDVKD. The CDR3 is CATSDSPHRTGVTETQYF. Incomplete CDR3 DNA: TGTGCCACCAGTGATTCCCCCCACAGGACAGGGGTTACGGAGACC.

This clone was counted ten times or more. The CDR3 end falls 3 residues outside the read, so it is completed with the germline J gene. The chain employs TRBV5-1 and TRBJ2-2; D is unresolved. This CDR3 is built from 14 residues. Looked up from germline, CDR1 is SGHRS and CDR2 is YFSETQ. The CDR3 DNA, read in part, is TGCGCCAGCAGCGACGTTGCAACTAATGAAAAG. Its protein is CASSDVATNEK. The full CDR3 reads CASSDVATNEKLFF.

This clone was seen repeatedly, ten times or more. Read sequence stops 3 residues before the CDR3 end, and the germline J gene provides the missing end. The gene calls are TRBV20-1 and TRBJ1-2; a possible D gene is TRBD1 (5 bases). Germline values: CDR1 DFQATT, CDR2 SNEGSKA (reference sequence). Trimming shortened V by 5 bases and J by 4 bases, and 17 bases separated the two germline ends. The CDR3 length is 14 residues. The CDR3 reads CSAGAQAKGYGYTF. The covered CDR3 bases are TGCAGTGCTGGAGCACAGGCGAAGGGCTATGGC.

Many counts were recorded for this clone. Sequencing ends 3 residues short of the CDR3 end; the germline J gene provides the rest. This chain uses TRBV4-2 with TRBJ1-4; 9 positions match TRBD1. Germline V gives CDR1 LGHNA, CDR2 YNFKEQ. With V trimmed by 4 bases and J by 5 bases, 8 bases remained unmatched. The length of the CDR3 is 16 residues. The DNA read from the CDR3 is TGTGCCAGCAGCCGTGGCTCCGGGACAGGGAATGAAAAA. Translation gives CASSRGSGTGNEK. From start to end, the CDR3 is CASSRGSGTGNEKLFF.

Ten or more counts support this clone. The CDR3 goes on 3 residues after the read ends, and that part is filled in from the germline J gene. The chain joins TRBV5-1 to TRBJ2-2; D remains ambiguous. V lost 3 bases and J lost 1, with 4 bases in between. Germline CDR1 SGHRS, CDR2 YFSETQ. There are 13 residues in the CDR3. The part of the CDR3 DNA that was read is TGCGCCAGCAGCTCAGGGAACACCGGGGAG. Its protein product is CASSSGNTGE. The CDR3 reads in full as CASSSGNTGELFF.